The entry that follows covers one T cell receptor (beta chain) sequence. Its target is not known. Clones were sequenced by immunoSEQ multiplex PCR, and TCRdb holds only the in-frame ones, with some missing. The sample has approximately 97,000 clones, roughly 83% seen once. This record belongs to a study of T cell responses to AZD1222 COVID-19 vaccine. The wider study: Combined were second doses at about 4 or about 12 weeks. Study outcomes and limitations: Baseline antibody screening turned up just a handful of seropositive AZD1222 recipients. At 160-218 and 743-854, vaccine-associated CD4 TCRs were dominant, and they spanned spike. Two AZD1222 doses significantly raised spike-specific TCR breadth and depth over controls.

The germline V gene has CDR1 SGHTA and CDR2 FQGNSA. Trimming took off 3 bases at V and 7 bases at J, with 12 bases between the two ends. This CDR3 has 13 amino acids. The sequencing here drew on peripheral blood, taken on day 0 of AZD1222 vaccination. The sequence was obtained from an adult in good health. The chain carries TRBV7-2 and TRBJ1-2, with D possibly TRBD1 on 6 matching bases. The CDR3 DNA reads TGTGCCAGCAGCTTGGGGGGCGCGGTTGGCTACACCTTC. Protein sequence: CASSLGGAVGYTF.